The clone carrying this T cell receptor (beta chain) was seen ten or more times. What it recognizes is unknown. The data were obtained in a study of regulatory T cells in long-lasting Graves disease. Whole-study findings and limits: In persistent patients, shared public clonotypes (2,741) outnumbered those in new patients (around 1,000).

Through Arm-PCR of CDR3 regions and iRepertoire HTBI primers, TCR beta libraries were built. Each CDR3 protein gets one entry after TCRdb re-called the multiplex PCR reads with MiXCR. The sample has 350,000 to 400,000 distinct CDR3 sequences, around 15% seen once; the top ten hold 20% to 25%. Described time point: newly diagnosed GD, antithyroid drugs for less than 3 months. RNA isolated from PBMCs was used to make the TCR library. The same sample was also studied in work on T cells in Graves' hyperthyroidism and ophthalmopathy. That work contributes: Hyperthyroidism had been newly diagnosed in patients aged 18 to 65, and its duration was under 2 months. Ophthalmopathy was distinguished from stable hyperthyroidism by 13 V-J signatures.

Here the sequenced sample was peripheral blood mononuclear cells (PBMCs), taken at new diagnosis, from a patient treated with antithyroid drugs. This sequence originates from a woman between 18 and 29 years old with Graves disease.

The CDR3 spells CASRPGSHRYEQYF. The CDR3 nucleotides are TGTGCCAGCAGACCCGGCAGCCATCGTTACGAGCAGTACTTC. This chain connects TRBV27 to TRBJ2-7; D not certain. Looked up from germline, CDR1 is MNHEY and CDR2 is SMNVEV (reference sequence). This CDR3 contains 14 residues. Trimming shortened V by 6 bases and J by 4 bases, and 16 bases separated the two germline ends.